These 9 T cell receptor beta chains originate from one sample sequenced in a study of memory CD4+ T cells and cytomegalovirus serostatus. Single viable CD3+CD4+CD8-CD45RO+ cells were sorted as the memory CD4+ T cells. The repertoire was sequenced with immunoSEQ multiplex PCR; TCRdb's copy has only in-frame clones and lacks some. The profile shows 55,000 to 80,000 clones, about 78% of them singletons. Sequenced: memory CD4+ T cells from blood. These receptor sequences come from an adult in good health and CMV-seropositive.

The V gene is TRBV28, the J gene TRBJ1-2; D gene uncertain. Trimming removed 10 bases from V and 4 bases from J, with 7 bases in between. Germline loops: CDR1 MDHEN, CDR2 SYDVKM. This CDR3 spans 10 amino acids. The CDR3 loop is CATGSYGYTF. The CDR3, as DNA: TGTGCCACCGGAAGCTATGGCTACACCTTC.

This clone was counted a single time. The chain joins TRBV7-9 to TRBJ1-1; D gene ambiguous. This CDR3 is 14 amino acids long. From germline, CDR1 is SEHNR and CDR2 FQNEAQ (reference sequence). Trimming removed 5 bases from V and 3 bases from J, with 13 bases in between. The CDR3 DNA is TGTGCCAGCAGCCCTGTGGCACGGGACACTGAAGCTTTCTTT. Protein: CASSPVARDTEAFF.

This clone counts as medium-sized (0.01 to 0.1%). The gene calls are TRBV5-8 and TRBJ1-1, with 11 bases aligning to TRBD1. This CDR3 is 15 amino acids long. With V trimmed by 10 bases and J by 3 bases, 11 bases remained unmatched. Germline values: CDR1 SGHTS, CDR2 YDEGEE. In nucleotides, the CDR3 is TGTGCCGTGGGACAGGGGGTGCTAGGGGACACTGAAGCTTTCTTT. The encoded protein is CAVGQGVLGDTEAFF.

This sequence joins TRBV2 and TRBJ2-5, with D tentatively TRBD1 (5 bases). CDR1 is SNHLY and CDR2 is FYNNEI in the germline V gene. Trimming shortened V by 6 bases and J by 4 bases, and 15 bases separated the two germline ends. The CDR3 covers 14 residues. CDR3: CASRPSKGRETQYF. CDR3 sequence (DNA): TGTGCCAGCAGGCCGAGTAAGGGGCGAGAGACCCAGTACTTC.

The CDR3 nucleotides read TGTGCCAGCAGTTACGGTTTCCGGGGCACTGAAGCTTTCTTT. This gives the protein CASSYGFRGTEAFF. The chain carries TRBV6-5 and TRBJ1-1; D is unresolved. Trimming took off 2 bases at V and 4 bases at J, with 11 bases between the two ends. The CDR3 loop spans 14 amino acids. Germline V gene lookup returns CDR1 MNHEY and CDR2 SVGAGI.

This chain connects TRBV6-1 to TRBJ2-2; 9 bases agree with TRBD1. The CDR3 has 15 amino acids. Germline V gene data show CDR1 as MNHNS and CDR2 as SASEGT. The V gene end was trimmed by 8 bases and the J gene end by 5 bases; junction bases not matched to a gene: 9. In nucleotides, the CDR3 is TGTGCCAGCGGAAACAGGGGGCGACGGACCGGGGAGCTGTTTTTT. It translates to CASGNRGRRTGELFF.

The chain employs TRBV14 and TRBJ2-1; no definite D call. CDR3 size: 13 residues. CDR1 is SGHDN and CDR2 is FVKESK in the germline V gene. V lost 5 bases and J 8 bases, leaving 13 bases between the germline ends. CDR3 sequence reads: CASSYSFGDEQFF. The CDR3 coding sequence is TGTGCCAGCAGCTATTCCTTTGGGGATGAGCAGTTCTTC.

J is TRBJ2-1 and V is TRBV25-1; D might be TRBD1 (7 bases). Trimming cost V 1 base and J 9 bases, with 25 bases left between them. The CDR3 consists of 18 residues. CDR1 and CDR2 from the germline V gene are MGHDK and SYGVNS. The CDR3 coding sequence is TGTGCCAGCAGTGAATTCGATGGAGGGGGGAGAGGGGGCGCTGAGCAGTTCTTC. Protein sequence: CASSEFDGGGRGGAEQFF.

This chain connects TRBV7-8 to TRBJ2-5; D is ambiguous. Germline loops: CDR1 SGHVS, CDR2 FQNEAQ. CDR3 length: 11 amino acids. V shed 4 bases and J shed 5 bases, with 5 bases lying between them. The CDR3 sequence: CASSSWETQYF. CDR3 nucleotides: TGTGCCAGCAGCTCATGGGAGACCCAGTACTTC.